This T cell receptor beta chain originates from a study of blood T cell repertoires in COVID-19. As originally analysed: Amplification of reference gene primers was used by the study to estimate nucleated cell counts. Generated by immunoSEQ multiplex PCR, the TCRdb table keeps only in-frame clones and is missing some. The V and J calls and clone size were taken over from that table, and D and trimming were inferred from the DNA. Of around 230,000 clones in the sample, approximately 82% were seen once. This CDR3 is 15 amino acids long. Germline CDR1 is SGHVS and CDR2 is FNYEAQ. The V end was cut by 6 bases, the J end by 4 bases, with 18 bases between. This clone was observed once.

This rearrangement joins TRBV7-6 to TRBJ1-1, with D perhaps matching TRBD1 (5 bases). This clonotype was sampled from a man in his forties or fifties who had recovered from COVID-19. The material sequenced was PBMCs or T cells enriched from blood (not recorded which). CDR3 sequence reads: CASRAPTAAFTEAFF. In DNA, the CDR3 is TGTGCCAGCAGAGCCCCGACAGCTGCCTTCACTGAAGCTTTCTTT.